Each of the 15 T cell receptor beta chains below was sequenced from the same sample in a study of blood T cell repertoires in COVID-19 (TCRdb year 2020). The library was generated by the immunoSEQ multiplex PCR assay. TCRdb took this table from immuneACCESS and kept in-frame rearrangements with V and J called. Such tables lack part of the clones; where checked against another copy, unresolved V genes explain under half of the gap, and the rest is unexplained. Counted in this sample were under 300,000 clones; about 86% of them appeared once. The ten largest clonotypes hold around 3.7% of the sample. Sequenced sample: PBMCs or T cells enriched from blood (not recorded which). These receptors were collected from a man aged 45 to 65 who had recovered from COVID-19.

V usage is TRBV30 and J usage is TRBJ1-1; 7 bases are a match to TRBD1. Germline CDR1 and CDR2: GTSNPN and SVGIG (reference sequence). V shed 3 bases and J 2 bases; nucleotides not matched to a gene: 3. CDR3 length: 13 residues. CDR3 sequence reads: CAWRTGINTEAFF. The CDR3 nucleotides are TGTGCCTGGAGGACAGGGATCAACACTGAAGCTTTCTTT. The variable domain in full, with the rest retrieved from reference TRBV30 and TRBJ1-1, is SQTIHQWPATLVQPVGSPLSLECTVEGTSNPNLYWYRQAAGRGLQLLFYSVGIGQISSEVPQNLSASRPQDRQFILSSKKLLLSDSGFYLCAWRTGINTEAFFGQGTRLTVV.

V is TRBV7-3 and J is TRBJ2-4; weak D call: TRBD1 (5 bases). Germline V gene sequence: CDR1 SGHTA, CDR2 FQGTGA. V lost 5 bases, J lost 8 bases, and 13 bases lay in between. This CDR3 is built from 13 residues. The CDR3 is CASSGAPGDIQYF. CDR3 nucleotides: TGTGCCAGCAGCGGGGCACCTGGGGACATTCAGTACTTC.

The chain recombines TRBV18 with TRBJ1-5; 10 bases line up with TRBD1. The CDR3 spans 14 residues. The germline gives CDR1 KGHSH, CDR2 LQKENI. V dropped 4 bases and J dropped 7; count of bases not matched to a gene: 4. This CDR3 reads CASSQGTGDQPQHF. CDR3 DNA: TGTGCCAGCTCACAGGGGACAGGGGACCAGCCCCAGCATTTT.

CDR3 sequence (DNA): TGTGCCAGCAGTTTATATAGCCAGGGGTTTGGTGGCTACACCTTC. Its protein product is CASSLYSQGFGGYTF. The chain employs TRBV27 and TRBJ1-2; D possibly corresponds to TRBD1 (6 bases). The V end was cut by 1 base, the J end by 7 bases, with 16 bases between. The V gene's germline CDR1 is MNHEY and CDR2 SMNVEV (reference sequence). This CDR3 contains 15 residues.

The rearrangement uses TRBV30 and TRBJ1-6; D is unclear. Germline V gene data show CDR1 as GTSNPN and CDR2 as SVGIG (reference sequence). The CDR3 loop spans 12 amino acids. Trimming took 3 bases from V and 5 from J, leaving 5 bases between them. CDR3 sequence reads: CAWRQNNSPLHF. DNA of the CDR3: TGTGCCTGGAGACAGAATAATTCACCCCTCCACTTT.

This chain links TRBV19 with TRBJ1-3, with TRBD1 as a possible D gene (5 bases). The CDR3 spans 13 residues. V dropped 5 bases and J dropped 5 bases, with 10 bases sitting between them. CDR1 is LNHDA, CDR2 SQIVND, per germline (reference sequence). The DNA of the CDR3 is TGTGCCAGTAGTTCTAGACAGCGAAACACCATATATTTT. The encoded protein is CASSSRQRNTIYF.

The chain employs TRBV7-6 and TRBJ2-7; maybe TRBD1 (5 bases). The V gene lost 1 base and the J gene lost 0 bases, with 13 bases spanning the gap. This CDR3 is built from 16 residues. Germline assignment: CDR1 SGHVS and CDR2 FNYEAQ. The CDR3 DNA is TGTGCCAGCAGCTTAGAGTCAGGGCAGAGCTCCTACGAGCAGTACTTC. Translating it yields CASSLESGQSSYEQYF.

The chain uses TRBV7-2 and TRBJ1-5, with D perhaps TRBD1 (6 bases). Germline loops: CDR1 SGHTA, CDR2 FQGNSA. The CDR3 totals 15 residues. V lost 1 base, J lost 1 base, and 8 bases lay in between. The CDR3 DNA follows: TGTGCCAGCAGCTTAGTCGGGACAAGCAATCAGCCCCAGCATTTT. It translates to CASSLVGTSNQPQHF.

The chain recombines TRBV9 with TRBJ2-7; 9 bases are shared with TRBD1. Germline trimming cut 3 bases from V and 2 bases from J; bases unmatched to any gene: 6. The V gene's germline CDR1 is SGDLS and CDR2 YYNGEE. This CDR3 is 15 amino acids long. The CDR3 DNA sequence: TGTGCCAGCAGCGCCGACAGGGGGAGGACCTACGAGCAGTACTTC. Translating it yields CASSADRGRTYEQYF.

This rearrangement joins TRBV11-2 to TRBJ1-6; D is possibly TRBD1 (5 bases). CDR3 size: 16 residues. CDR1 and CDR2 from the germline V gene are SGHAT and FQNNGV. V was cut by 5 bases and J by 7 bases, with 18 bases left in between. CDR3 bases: TGTGCCAGCAGCCGGTTGGCAGGCGGGGGGAATTCACCCCTCCACTTT. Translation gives CASSRLAGGGNSPLHF. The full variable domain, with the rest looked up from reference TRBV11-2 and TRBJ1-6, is EAGVAQSPRYKIIEKRQSVAFWCNPISGHATLYWYQQILGQGPKLLIQFQNNGVVDDSQLPKDRFSAERLKGVDSTLKIQPAKLEDSAVYLCASSRLAGGGNSPLHFGNGTRLTVT.

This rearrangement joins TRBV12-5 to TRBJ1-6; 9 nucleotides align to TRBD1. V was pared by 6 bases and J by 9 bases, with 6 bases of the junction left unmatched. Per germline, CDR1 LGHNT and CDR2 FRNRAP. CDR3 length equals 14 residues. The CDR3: CASGPTGGSSPLHF. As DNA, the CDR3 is TGTGCTAGTGGACCGACAGGGGGAAGTTCACCCCTCCACTTT.

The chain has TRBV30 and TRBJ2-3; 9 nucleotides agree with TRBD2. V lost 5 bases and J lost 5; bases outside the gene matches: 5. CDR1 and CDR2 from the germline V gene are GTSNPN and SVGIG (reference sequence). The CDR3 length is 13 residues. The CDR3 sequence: CAWAGGARDTQYF. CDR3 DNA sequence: TGTGCCTGGGCGGGGGGGGCCAGAGATACGCAGTATTTT. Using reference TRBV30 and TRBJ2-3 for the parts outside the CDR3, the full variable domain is SQTIHQWPATLVQPVGSPLSLECTVEGTSNPNLYWYRQAAGRGLQLLFYSVGIGQISSEVPQNLSASRPQDRQFILSSKKLLLSDSGFYLCAWAGGARDTQYFGPGTRLTVL.

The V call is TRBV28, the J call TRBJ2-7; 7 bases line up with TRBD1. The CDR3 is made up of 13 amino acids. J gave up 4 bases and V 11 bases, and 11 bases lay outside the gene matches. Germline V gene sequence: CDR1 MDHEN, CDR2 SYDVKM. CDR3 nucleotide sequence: TGTGCCGACGGGACAGCTGGGTCATACGAGCAGTACTTC. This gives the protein CADGTAGSYEQYF.

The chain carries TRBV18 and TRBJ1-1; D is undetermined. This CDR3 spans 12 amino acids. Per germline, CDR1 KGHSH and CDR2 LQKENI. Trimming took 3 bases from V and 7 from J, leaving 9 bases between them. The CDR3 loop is CASSPLLGEAFF. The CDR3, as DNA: TGTGCCAGCTCACCTCTACTAGGTGAAGCTTTCTTT.

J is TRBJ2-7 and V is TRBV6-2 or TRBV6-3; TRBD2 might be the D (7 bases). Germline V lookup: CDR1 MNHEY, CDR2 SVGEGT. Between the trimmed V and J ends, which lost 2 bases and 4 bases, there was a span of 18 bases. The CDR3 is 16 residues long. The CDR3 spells CASSYRSRGGPYEQYF. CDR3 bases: TGTGCCAGCAGTTACCGCTCCAGGGGAGGGCCGTACGAGCAGTACTTC.